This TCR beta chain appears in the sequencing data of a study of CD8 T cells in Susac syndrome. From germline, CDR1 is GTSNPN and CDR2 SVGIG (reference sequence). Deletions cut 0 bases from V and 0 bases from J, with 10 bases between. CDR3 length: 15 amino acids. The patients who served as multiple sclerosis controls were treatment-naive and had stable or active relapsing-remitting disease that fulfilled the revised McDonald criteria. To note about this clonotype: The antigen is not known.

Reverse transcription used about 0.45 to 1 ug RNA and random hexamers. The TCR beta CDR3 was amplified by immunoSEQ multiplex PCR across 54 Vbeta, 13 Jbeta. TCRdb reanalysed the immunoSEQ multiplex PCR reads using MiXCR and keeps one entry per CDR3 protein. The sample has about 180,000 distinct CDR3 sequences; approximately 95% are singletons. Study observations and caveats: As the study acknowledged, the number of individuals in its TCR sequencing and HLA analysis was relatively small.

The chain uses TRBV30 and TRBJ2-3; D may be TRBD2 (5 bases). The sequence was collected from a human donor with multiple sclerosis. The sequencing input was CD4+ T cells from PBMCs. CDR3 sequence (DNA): TGTGCCTGGAGTGTACTAGGATCTAGCACAGATACGCAGTATTTT. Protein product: CAWSVLGSSTDTQYF.